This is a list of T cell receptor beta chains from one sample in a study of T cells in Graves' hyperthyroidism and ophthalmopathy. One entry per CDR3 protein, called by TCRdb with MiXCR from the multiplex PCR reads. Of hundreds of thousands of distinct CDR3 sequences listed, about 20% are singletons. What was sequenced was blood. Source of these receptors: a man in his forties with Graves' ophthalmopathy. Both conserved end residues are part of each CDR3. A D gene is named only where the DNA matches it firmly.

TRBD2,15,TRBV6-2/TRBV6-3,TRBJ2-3,CASSYGGGGTDTQYF
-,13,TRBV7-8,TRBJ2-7,CASTRDSNYEQYF
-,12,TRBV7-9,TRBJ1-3,CASSRWADTIYF
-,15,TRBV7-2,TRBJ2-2,CASSGRGSFTGELFF
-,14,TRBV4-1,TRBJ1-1,CASSQERGVTEAFF
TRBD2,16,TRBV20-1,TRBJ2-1,CSARKLAGGLFNEQFF
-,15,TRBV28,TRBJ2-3,CASSPPFLASDTQYF
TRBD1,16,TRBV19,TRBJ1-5,CASSQGAAQGNQPQHF
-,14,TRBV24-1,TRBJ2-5,CATSSQGSQETQYF
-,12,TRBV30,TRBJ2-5,CAWSPPVGTQYF